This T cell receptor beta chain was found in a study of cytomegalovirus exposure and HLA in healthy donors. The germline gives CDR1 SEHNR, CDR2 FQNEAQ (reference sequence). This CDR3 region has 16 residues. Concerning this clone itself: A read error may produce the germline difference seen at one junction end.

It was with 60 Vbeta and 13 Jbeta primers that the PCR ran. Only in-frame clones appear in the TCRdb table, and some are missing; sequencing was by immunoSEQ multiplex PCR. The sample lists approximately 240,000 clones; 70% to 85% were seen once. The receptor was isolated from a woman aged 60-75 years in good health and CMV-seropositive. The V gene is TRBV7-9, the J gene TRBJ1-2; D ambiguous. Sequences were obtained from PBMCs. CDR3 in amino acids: CSSSLAGPGRPGGYTF. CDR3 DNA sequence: TGTTCCAGCAGCTTAGCGGGCCCGGGTCGCCCGGGGGGCTACACCTTC. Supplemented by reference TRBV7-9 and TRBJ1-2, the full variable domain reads DTGVSQNPRHKITKRGQNVTFRCDPISEHNRLYWYRQTLGQGPEFLTYFQNEAQLEKSRLLSDRFSAERPKGSFSTLEIQRTEQGDSAMYLCSSSLAGPGRPGGYTFGSGTRLTVV.